The T cell receptor beta chain described here comes from a study of response to subunit inactivated influenza vaccine. CDR3 length equals 15 residues. The trim removed 1 base at V and 15 bases at J, leaving 13 bases unmatched. Overall study findings and caveats: It was the authors' suggestion that each seasonal influenza vaccination recruits few new T cells.

TCRdb reprocessed the RT-PCR reads with MiXCR, giving one entry per CDR3 protein. The table shows approximately 530,000 distinct CDR3 sequences, with more than 7% occurring only once. On this clonotype: What it recognizes is unknown.

The V call is TRBV12-3 or TRBV12-4, the J call TRBJ2-1; TRBD2 agrees at 9 bases. This clonotype originated in a man between 50 and 69 years old who received an inactivated influenza vaccine. The sequencing here drew on PBMCs from blood, taken 23 to 25 months after vaccination. The CDR3 loop reads CASSLGGGGPPARFF. The DNA for the CDR3 is TGTGCCAGCAGTTTAGGCGGGGGGGGGCCCCCCGCCAGGTTCTTC.